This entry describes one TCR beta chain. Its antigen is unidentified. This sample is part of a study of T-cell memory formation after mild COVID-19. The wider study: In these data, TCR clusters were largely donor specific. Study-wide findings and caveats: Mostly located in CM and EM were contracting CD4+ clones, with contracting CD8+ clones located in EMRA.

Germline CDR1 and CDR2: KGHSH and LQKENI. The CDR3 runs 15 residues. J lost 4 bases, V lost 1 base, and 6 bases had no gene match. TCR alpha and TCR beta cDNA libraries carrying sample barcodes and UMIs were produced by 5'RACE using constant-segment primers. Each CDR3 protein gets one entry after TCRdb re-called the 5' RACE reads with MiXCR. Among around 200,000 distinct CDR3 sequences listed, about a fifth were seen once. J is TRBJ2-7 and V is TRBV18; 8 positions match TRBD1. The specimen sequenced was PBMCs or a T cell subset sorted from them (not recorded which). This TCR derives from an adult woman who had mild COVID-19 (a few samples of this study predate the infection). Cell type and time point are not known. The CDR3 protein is CASSPRDRKIYEQYF. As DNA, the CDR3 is TGTGCCAGCTCACCACGGGACAGGAAAATATACGAGCAGTACTTC.